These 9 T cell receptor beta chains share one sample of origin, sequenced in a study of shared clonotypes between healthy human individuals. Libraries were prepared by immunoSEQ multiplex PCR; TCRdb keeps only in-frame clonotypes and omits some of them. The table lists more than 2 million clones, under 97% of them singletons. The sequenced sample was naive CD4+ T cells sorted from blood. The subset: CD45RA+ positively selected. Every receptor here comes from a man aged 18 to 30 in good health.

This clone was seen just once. CDR3 sequence (DNA): TGCGCCAGCAGCGGACCCGCTAGCACAGATACGCAGTATTTT. Translated: CASSGPASTDTQYF. The chain recombines TRBV4-1 with TRBJ2-3; unclear D gene. Germline CDR1 and CDR2: MGHRA and YSYEKL. This CDR3 is built from 14 residues. The V gene lost 5 bases and the J gene lost 0 bases, with 9 bases spanning the gap.

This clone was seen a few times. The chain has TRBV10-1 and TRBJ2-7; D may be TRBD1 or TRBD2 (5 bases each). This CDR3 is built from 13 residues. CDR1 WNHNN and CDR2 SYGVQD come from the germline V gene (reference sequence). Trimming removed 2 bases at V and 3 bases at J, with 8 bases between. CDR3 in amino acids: CASSETGGYEQYF. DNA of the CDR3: TGCGCCAGCAGTGAGACAGGAGGCTACGAGCAGTACTTC.

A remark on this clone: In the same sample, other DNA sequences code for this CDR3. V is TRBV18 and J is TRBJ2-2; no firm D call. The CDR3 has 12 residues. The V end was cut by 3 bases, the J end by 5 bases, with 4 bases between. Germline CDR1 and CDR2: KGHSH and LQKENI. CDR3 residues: CASSPYTGELFF. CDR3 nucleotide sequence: TGTGCCAGCTCACCCTATACCGGGGAGCTGTTTTTT.

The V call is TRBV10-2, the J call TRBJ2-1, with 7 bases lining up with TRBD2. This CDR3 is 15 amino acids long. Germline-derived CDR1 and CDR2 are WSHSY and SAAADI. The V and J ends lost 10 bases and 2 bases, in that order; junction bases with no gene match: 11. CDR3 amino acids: CAIRLGREPYNEQFF. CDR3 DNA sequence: TGCGCCATCCGGTTGGGGAGGGAGCCCTACAATGAGCAGTTCTTC.

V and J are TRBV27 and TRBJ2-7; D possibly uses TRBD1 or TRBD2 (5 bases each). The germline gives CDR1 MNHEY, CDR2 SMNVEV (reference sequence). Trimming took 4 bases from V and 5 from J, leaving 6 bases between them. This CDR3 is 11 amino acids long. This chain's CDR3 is CASSWGNEQYF. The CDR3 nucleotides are TGTGCCAGCAGTTGGGGGAACGAGCAGTACTTC.

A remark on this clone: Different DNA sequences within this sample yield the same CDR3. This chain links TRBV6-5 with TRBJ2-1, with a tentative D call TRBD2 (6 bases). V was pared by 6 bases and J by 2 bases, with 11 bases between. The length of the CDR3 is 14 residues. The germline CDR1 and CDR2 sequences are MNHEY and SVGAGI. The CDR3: CASSRGRPYNEQFF. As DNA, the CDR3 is TGTGCCAGCAGCCGAGGGAGGCCCTACAATGAGCAGTTCTTC.

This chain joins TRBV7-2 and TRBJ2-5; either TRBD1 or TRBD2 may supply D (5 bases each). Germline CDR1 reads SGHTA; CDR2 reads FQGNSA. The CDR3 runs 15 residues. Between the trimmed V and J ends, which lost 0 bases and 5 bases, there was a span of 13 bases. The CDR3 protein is CASSLATRGRETQYF. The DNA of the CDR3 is TGTGCCAGCAGCTTAGCGACTCGGGGACGGGAGACCCAGTACTTC. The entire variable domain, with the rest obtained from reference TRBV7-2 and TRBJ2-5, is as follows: GAGVSQSPSNKVTEKGKDVELRCDPISGHTALYWYRQSLGQGLEFLIYFQGNSAPDKSGLPSDRFSAERTGGSVSTLTIQRTQQEDSAVYLCASSLATRGRETQYFGPGTRLLVL.

In DNA, the CDR3 is TGTGCCAGCAGCTTGGGGGGGTCGGGCAGGACTCCCTCTGGGGCCAACGTCCTGACTTTC. Protein sequence: CASSLGGSGRTPSGANVLTF. The chain joins TRBV5-4 to TRBJ2-6; TRBD1 or TRBD2 may be the D gene (5 bases each). The germline V gene encodes CDR1 SGHNT and CDR2 YYREEE (reference sequence). Trimming pared 0 bases from V and 0 bases from J, leaving 19 bases between. The CDR3 sequence is 20 residues long.

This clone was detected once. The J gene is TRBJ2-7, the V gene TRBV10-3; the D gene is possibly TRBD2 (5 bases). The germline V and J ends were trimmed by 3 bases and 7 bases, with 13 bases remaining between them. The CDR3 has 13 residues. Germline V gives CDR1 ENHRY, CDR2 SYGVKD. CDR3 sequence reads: CAISDQTRGEQYF. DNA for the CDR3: TGTGCCATCAGTGACCAAACACGGGGTGAGCAGTACTTC.